Following are 9 T cell receptor beta chains from one sample sequenced in a study of identical twins. TCRdb recomputed calls from the 5' RACE reads with MiXCR, one row per CDR3 protein. The data hold approximately 240,000 distinct CDR3 sequences, with more than 13% observed a single time. Input material: memory (CD45RO+) T cells sorted from blood. All receptors derive from a woman between 18 and 29 years old in good health.

The genes are TRBV10-3 and TRBJ1-6, with 11 bases aligning to TRBD1. This CDR3 has 15 amino acids. Germline V gene lookup returns CDR1 ENHRY and CDR2 SYGVKD. V lost 6 bases and J lost 10; bases outside the gene matches: 8. As DNA, the CDR3 is TGTGCCATCAGCCGGGACAGGGGGGAAGACTCACCCCTCCACTTT. It is translated as CAISRDRGEDSPLHF.

This clonotype has only a few counts. The V and J genes are TRBV20-1 and TRBJ2-7, with D possibly matching TRBD2 (6 bases). Trimming shortened V by 6 bases and J by 5 bases, and 23 bases separated the two germline ends. The CDR3 loop spans 15 amino acids. The germline CDR1 and CDR2 sequences are DFQATT and SNEGSKA (reference sequence). The CDR3 loop reads CSAHDRDSQAHEQYF. In DNA, the CDR3 is TGCAGTGCCCATGACCGGGACTCCCAAGCCCACGAGCAGTACTTC.

This clonotype was observed a few times. The chain uses TRBV2 and TRBJ2-7; no clear D. V was pared by 4 bases and J by 0 bases, with 10 bases between. This CDR3 is built from 14 residues. The germline CDR1 and CDR2 sequences are SNHLY and FYNNEI. CDR3 region: CASSGSLGSYEQYF. The CDR3, as DNA: TGTGCCAGCAGTGGTAGCTTGGGCTCCTACGAGCAGTACTTC.

This clonotype occurred many times. The chain couples TRBV29-1 to TRBJ2-2; 10 bases fit TRBD1. V dropped 4 bases and J dropped 6; count of bases not matched to a gene: 2. CDR1 is SQVTM, CDR2 ANQGSEA, per germline. The CDR3 consists of 13 residues. DNA for the CDR3: TGCAGCGTTGGGACAGGGGGGTCCGGGGAGCTGTTTTTT. Encoded protein: CSVGTGGSGELFF.

This clonotype turned up a few times. V is TRBV5-5 and J is TRBJ2-4, with 9 bases identical to TRBD2. Germline lookup yields CDR1 SGHKS and CDR2 YYEKEE (reference sequence). CDR3 length: 15 amino acids. The V segment lost 5 bases and the J segment 6 bases; nucleotides outside the gene matches: 9. CDR3 DNA: TGTGCCAGCAGTTTTATAGCGGGAGAGGGAAACATTCAGTACTTC. Residues: CASSFIAGEGNIQYF.

The chain links TRBV7-2 to TRBJ2-1; D is ambiguous. This CDR3 is built from 17 residues. Germline lookup yields CDR1 SGHTA and CDR2 FQGNSA. The V end was cut by 0 bases, the J end by 0 bases, with 12 bases between. Here the CDR3 reads CASSLAHRALSYNEQFF. The CDR3 DNA reads as TGTGCCAGCAGCTTAGCGCATAGGGCCCTCTCCTACAATGAGCAGTTCTTC.

This chain uses TRBV7-8 with TRBJ2-1; no clear D gene. The germline V gene has CDR1 SGHVS and CDR2 FQNEAQ. This CDR3 contains 12 residues. V dropped 1 base and J dropped 8 bases, with 6 bases sitting between them. The CDR3 DNA sequence: TGTGCCAGCAGCTTAGGCTGGGATGAGCAGTTCTTC. It specifies CASSLGWDEQFF.

In this sample, this clonotype turned up a few times. In DNA, the CDR3 is TGTGCCAGCAGTGAGTACCAAGGGGAAGCTTTCTTT. This translates into CASSEYQGEAFF. This rearrangement joins TRBV6-1 to TRBJ1-1; no definite D call. Between the trimmed V and J ends, which lost 3 bases and 8 bases, there was a span of 10 bases. CDR1 and CDR2 (germline): MNHNS, SASEGT. The CDR3 extends over 12 amino acids.

Worth noting for this clonotype: Sequence at one end of the junction differs from germline and may be a read error. V usage is TRBV20-1 and J usage is TRBJ2-5, with 7 bases matching TRBD1. The CDR3 is 13 amino acids. Germline assignment: CDR1 DFQATT and CDR2 SNEGSKA (reference sequence). This CDR3 reads CRARQGSEETQYF. The CDR3 coding sequence is TGCAGGGCTAGACAGGGTTCTGAAGAGACCCAGTACTTC.